This passage covers 25 T cell receptor beta chains from one sample sequenced in a study of cytomegalovirus exposure and HLA in healthy donors. The PCR had 60 Vbeta and 13 Jbeta primers. Sequenced by immunoSEQ multiplex PCR; TCRdb stores in-frame clones only, minus some. The data show 150,000 to 250,000 clones, 82% seen once. The sequencing input was PBMCs. Source of these receptors: a boy between 2 and 10 years old in good health and CMV-seronegative.

This chain links TRBV7-9 with TRBJ2-4, with D possibly TRBD2 on 6 matching bases. The length of the CDR3 is 15 residues. CDR1 is SEHNR, CDR2 FQNEAQ, per germline (reference sequence). V was clipped by 6 bases and J by 9 bases, with 21 bases between them. CDR3 amino acids: CASSSLAGRQGIQYF. CDR3 coding DNA: TGTGCCAGCAGTTCACTCGCGGGACGCCAGGGCATTCAGTACTTC.

The rearrangement links TRBV19 to TRBJ1-3, with D maybe TRBD1 (5 bases). Trimming took 5 bases from V and 6 from J, leaving 11 bases between them. CDR1 and CDR2 from the germline V gene are LNHDA and SQIVND (reference sequence). This CDR3 is built from 13 residues. CDR3 region: CASSPTTENTIYF. DNA for the CDR3: TGTGCCAGTAGTCCTACGACAGAAAACACCATATATTTT.

The V call is TRBV6-1, the J call TRBJ2-7; D may be TRBD1 (6 bases). Per the germline V gene, CDR1 is MNHNS and CDR2 is SASEGT. V was clipped by 4 bases and J by 0 bases, with 13 bases between them. CDR3 length: 15 amino acids. CDR3: CASSGGRGGSYEQYF. CDR3 sequence (DNA): TGTGCCAGCAGTGGAGGCCGAGGGGGCTCCTACGAGCAGTACTTC.

The chain is built from TRBV18 and TRBJ1-6; weak D call: TRBD1 (5 bases). The germline gives CDR1 KGHSH, CDR2 LQKENI. The V gene lost 2 bases and the J gene lost 5 bases, with 10 bases spanning the gap. The CDR3 runs 15 residues. The CDR3 nucleotides read TGTGCCAGCTCACCAGACCAGGGTCATAATTCACCCCTCCACTTT. It specifies CASSPDQGHNSPLHF.

The chain links TRBV29-1 to TRBJ2-5, with a weak D call TRBD1 (6 bases). The DNA matches TRBJ2-7 better at its end, which makes the J call doubtful. The length of the CDR3 is 11 residues. Germline values: CDR1 SQVTM, CDR2 ANQGSEA. The CDR3 coding sequence is TGCAGCGCTAAACAGGGATACGAGCAGTACTTC. Amino acids: CSAKQGYEQYF.

The V call is TRBV7-8, the J call TRBJ2-5; a weak D match, TRBD1 (6 bases). The V and J ends lost 2 bases and 6 bases respectively, with 13 bases between them. Germline CDR1 is SGHVS and CDR2 is FQNEAQ. The CDR3 covers 14 residues. Written as DNA, the CDR3 is TGTGCCAGCAGCTTATGGGGGCTAGCCCAGACCCAGTACTTC. Its protein is CASSLWGLAQTQYF.

V is TRBV6-5 and J is TRBJ2-1, with 10 positions matching TRBD2. CDR3 length equals 15 residues. Germline lookup yields CDR1 MNHEY and CDR2 SVGAGI. The ends lost 6 bases at V and 2 bases at J; junction bases unmatched: 4. CDR3 protein: CASSRSGGAYNEQFF. For the CDR3, the DNA is TGTGCCAGCAGCCGGAGCGGGGGGGCCTACAATGAGCAGTTCTTC.

This clone appeared a few times. The V gene is TRBV5-4, the J gene TRBJ2-5, with 10 bases lining up with TRBD1. Germline CDR1 SGHNT, CDR2 YYREEE (reference sequence). The V gene end was trimmed by 4 bases and the J gene end by 5 bases; junction bases not matched to a gene: 5. The CDR3 length is 14 residues. CDR3 amino acids: CASSRDRGGETQYF. The CDR3 coding sequence is TGTGCCAGCAGCCGGGACAGGGGTGGGGAGACCCAGTACTTC.

The genes are TRBV27 and TRBJ1-1, with D possibly matching TRBD1 (6 bases). Germline V gene data show CDR1 as MNHEY and CDR2 as SMNVEV (reference sequence). The CDR3 has 15 amino acids. V was shortened by 5 bases and J by 0 bases, with 13 bases between the two germline ends. For the CDR3, the DNA is TGTGCCAGCAGTATCCGGGGACATATGAACACTGAAGCTTTCTTT. This codes for CASSIRGHMNTEAFF.

Worth noting for this clone: This specimen includes other DNA sequences encoding the same CDR3. The chain links TRBV10-3 to TRBJ1-6; 7 nucleotides agree with TRBD1. CDR3 size: 13 residues. V shed 10 bases and J 3 bases; nucleotides not matched to a gene: 3. CDR1 and CDR2 (germline): ENHRY, SYGVKD. The CDR3, as DNA: TGTGCCACTCGGGACAGCTATAATTCACCCCTCCACTTT. Residues: CATRDSYNSPLHF.

J is TRBJ2-3 and V is TRBV5-1; no firm D call. The CDR3 contains 16 residues. CDR1 and CDR2 (germline): SGHRS, YFSETQ. V shed 0 bases and J shed 0 bases, with 11 bases lying between them. CDR3 loop: CASSLDGYHSTDTQYF. The CDR3 DNA reads TGCGCCAGCAGCTTGGACGGGTACCACAGCACAGATACGCAGTATTTT.

This chain uses TRBV6-5 with TRBJ1-1; 7 positions match TRBD1. In germline, CDR1 is MNHEY, CDR2 SVGAGI. After removal of 6 bases from V and 2 bases from J, the junction contained 6 bases not matched to a gene. The CDR3 has 14 residues. The CDR3 is CASREQGINTEAFF. Here the CDR3 DNA reads TGTGCCAGCAGAGAACAGGGGATCAACACTGAAGCTTTCTTT.

J is TRBJ2-1 and V is TRBV10-1; D is possibly TRBD2 (6 bases). Germline lookup yields CDR1 WNHNN and CDR2 SYGVQD (reference sequence). The V gene lost 4 bases and the J gene lost 7 bases, with 8 bases spanning the gap. This CDR3 has 12 residues. The CDR3 protein is CASSVGGNEQFF. CDR3 coding DNA: TGCGCCAGCAGTGTGGGAGGAAATGAGCAGTTCTTC.

The rearrangement links TRBV5-1 to TRBJ2-7; 11 bases agree with TRBD2. V dropped 4 bases and J dropped 7; count of bases not matched to a gene: 10. Germline CDR1 SGHRS, CDR2 YFSETQ. The CDR3 runs 15 residues. CDR3 nucleotides: TGCGCCAGCAGCACCTTAGCGGGGGGGCCGGGGGAGCAGTACTTC. This sequence encodes CASSTLAGGPGEQYF.

Here the CDR3 DNA reads TGTGCCAGCAGCTTAGGTATGAGGGCCCCTGGGGCCAACGTCCTGACTTTC. Amino acids: CASSLGMRAPGANVLTF. J is TRBJ2-6 and V is TRBV13, with D possibly TRBD2 on 5 matching bases. The CDR3 has 17 residues. The germline CDR1 and CDR2 sequences are PRHDT and FYEKMQ (reference sequence). V shed 0 bases and J shed 2 bases, with 11 bases lying between them.

The chain has TRBV6-6 and TRBJ2-2; D is undetermined. The CDR3 covers 12 residues. The V end was cut by 8 bases, the J end by 2 bases, with 6 bases between. Per the germline V gene, CDR1 is MNHNY and CDR2 is SVGAGI (reference sequence). The CDR3 is CASGSNTGELFF. The CDR3 nucleotides read TGTGCCAGCGGTTCTAACACCGGGGAGCTGTTTTTT.

V gene TRBV7-2 combines with J gene TRBJ1-1, with D perhaps TRBD1 (6 bases). V was pared by 2 bases and J by 3 bases, with 7 bases between. The germline V gene has CDR1 SGHTA and CDR2 FQGNSA. This CDR3 spans 13 amino acids. This CDR3 reads CASSLQGYTEAFF. The CDR3, as DNA: TGTGCCAGCAGCTTACAGGGGTACACTGAAGCTTTCTTT.

This clone was observed a handful of times. The rearrangement uses TRBV28 and TRBJ2-7; TRBD1 might be the D (5 bases). With 5 bases removed from V and 10 bases from J, the gap between germline ends came to 12 bases. Germline values: CDR1 MDHEN, CDR2 SYDVKM. This CDR3 is built from 11 residues. The chain's CDR3 is CASSADTSQYF. In nucleotides, the CDR3 is TGTGCCAGCAGTGCGGACACATCCCAGTACTTC.

The V call is TRBV5-1, the J call TRBJ2-7, with 8 bases that match TRBD1. This CDR3 has 13 amino acids. The trim removed 0 bases at V and 7 bases at J, leaving 3 bases unmatched. CDR1 is SGHRS and CDR2 is YFSETQ in the germline V gene. CDR3 protein: CASSLADRGEQYF. Written as DNA, the CDR3 is TGCGCCAGCAGCTTGGCCGACAGGGGAGAGCAGTACTTC.

This chain links TRBV19 with TRBJ2-3; 10 bases are a match to TRBD2. Germline lookup yields CDR1 LNHDA and CDR2 SQIVND (reference sequence). V was pared by 5 bases and J by 3 bases, with 11 bases of the junction left unmatched. CDR3 length: 17 residues. CDR3 bases: TGTGCCAGTAGTGACCTTCCAGCGGGGGGGCCGACAGATACGCAGTATTTT. Its translation is CASSDLPAGGPTDTQYF. Complete variable domain (other parts from reference TRBV19 and TRBJ2-3): DGGITQSPKYLFRKEGQNVTLSCEQNLNHDAMYWYRQDPGQGLRLIYYSQIVNDFQKGDIAEGYSVSREKKESFPLTVTSAQKNPTAFYLCASSDLPAGGPTDTQYFGPGTRLTVL.

V and J are TRBV7-2 and TRBJ2-7; TRBD2 might be the D (6 bases). From germline, CDR1 is SGHTA and CDR2 FQGNSA. Trimming removed 5 bases at V and 7 bases at J, with 15 bases between. The CDR3 extends over 13 amino acids. DNA for the CDR3: TGTGCCAGCAGCCTCGCCCCGGCGGGAGAGCAGTACTTC. It specifies CASSLAPAGEQYF. The full variable domain, its missing parts supplied by reference TRBV7-2 and TRBJ2-7, is GAGVSQSPSNKVTEKGKDVELRCDPISGHTALYWYRQSLGQGLEFLIYFQGNSAPDKSGLPSDRFSAERTGGSVSTLTIQRTQQEDSAVYLCASSLAPAGEQYFGPGTRLTVT.

The V and J genes are TRBV6-5 and TRBJ1-1, with D possibly being TRBD1 (6 bases). The CDR3 contains 13 residues. V gave up 0 bases and J gave up 5 bases, with 7 bases separating them. The germline CDR1 and CDR2 sequences are MNHEY and SVGAGI. The CDR3 DNA reads as TGTGCCAGCAGTTACTCCACAGGGACTGAAGCTTTCTTT. Translating gives CASSYSTGTEAFF.

The rearrangement joins TRBV27 to TRBJ1-2; D perhaps matches TRBD1 (6 bases). Germline V lookup: CDR1 MNHEY, CDR2 SMNVEV (reference sequence). The CDR3 sequence is 14 residues long. Trimming shortened V by 6 bases and J by 6 bases, and 17 bases separated the two germline ends. The CDR3 nucleotides are TGTGCCAGCAGCCGAACGGGGGGCGTCCATGGCTACACCTTC. This gives the protein CASSRTGGVHGYTF.

The chain employs TRBV5-4 and TRBJ1-1, with D tentatively TRBD1 (6 bases). The V end was cut by 7 bases, the J end by 3 bases, with 16 bases between. The germline CDR1 and CDR2 sequences are SGHNT and YYREEE (reference sequence). This CDR3 region has 14 residues. This chain's CDR3 is CASCDAGVDTEAFF. The CDR3 region has the DNA TGTGCCAGCTGCGATGCAGGGGTGGACACTGAAGCTTTCTTT.

The chain links TRBV18 to TRBJ2-3, with D perhaps matching TRBD2 (5 bases). The CDR3 covers 14 residues. CDR1 and CDR2 (germline): KGHSH, LQKENI. Trimming removed 3 bases at V and 4 bases at J, with 11 bases between. The CDR3 bases are TGTGCCAGCTCACCGGCGGGTAGCGCAGATACGCAGTATTTT. Translating it yields CASSPAGSADTQYF.